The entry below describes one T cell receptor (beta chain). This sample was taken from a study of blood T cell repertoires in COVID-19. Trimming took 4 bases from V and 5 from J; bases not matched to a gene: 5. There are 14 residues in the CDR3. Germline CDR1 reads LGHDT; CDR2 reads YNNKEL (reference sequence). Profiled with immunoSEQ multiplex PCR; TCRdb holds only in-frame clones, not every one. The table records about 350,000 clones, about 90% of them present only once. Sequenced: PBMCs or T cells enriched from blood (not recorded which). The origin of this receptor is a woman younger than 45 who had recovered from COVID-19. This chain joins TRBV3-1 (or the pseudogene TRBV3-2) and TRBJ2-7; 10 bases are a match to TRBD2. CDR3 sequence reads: CASSLSGGADEQYF. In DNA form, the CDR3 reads TGTGCCAGCAGCCTCAGCGGGGGGGCCGACGAGCAGTACTTC.